The sequence of this T cell receptor beta chain was determined in a study of early T cells in non-severe SARS-CoV-2 infection. Study context: The study sequenced bulk RNA from unsorted whole blood, with chains unpaired. Points from the study as a whole: The VDJdb matching leaned toward anti-spike CD8 responses and overlooked private and CD4 specificities.

In this sample, this clonotype turned up a few times. What it recognizes is unknown. CDR1 is SGHTA, CDR2 FQGNSA, per germline. The CDR3 runs 14 residues. V lost 4 bases and J lost 8; bases outside the gene matches: 7. Unique molecular identifier tags were affixed to discrete cDNA molecules. One entry per CDR3 protein, called by TCRdb with MiXCR from the 5' RACE reads. The sample consists of 42,000 or so distinct CDR3 sequences, approximately 6.3% of them appearing once. The sequencing used whole blood, collected at baseline. The source is an adult who was a healthcare worker with PCR-confirmed SARS-CoV-2 infection or an uninfected control (not recorded which). V and J are TRBV7-2 and TRBJ1-2; TRBD1 aligns across 10 bases. In DNA form, the CDR3 reads TGTGCCAGCAGCTCCCGACAGGGGGCTAGGGGCTACACCTTC. Residues: CASSSRQGARGYTF.